This TCR beta chain was found in a study of T cell changes during pregnancy in multiple sclerosis. Clones were sequenced by immunoSEQ multiplex PCR, and TCRdb holds only the in-frame ones, with some missing. There are some 100,000 clones in the sample; about 91% occur only once, and around 3.1% lies in the top ten. The V and J ends lost 7 bases and 7 bases, in that order; junction bases with no gene match: 8. Germline V gene sequence: CDR1 MDHEN, CDR2 SYDVKM. CDR3 length: 15 residues. The specimen comprised peripheral blood, sampled in the second trimester of pregnancy. The chain combines TRBV28 with TRBJ2-1; 12 nucleotides line up with TRBD2. The source of this sequence is a female donor with multiple sclerosis, enrolled in a pregnancy study. The CDR3 DNA sequence: TGTGCCAGCAACCAAAAGACTAGCGGGGGAAATGAGCAGTTCTTC. This translates into CASNQKTSGGNEQFF. Full variable domain (rest looked up from reference TRBV28 and TRBJ2-1): DVKVTQSSRYLVKRTGEKVFLECVQDMDHENMFWYRQDPGLGLRLIYFSYDVKMKEKGDIPEGYSVSREKKERFSLILESASTNQTSMYLCASNQKTSGGNEQFFGPGTRLTVL.